Each of the 24 T cell receptor beta chains below was sequenced from the same sample in a study of T cells in Graves' hyperthyroidism and ophthalmopathy. TCR beta CDR3 region amplification was performed from RNA transcripts. A first-round RT-PCR of the TCR CDR3 used the HTBI primer set. TCRdb independently ran MiXCR on the multiplex PCR reads; one entry per CDR3 protein. The profile shows about 840,000 distinct CDR3 sequences, over 35% of them singletons. The specimen sequenced was blood. These receptors originate from a man between 18 and 35 years old with Graves' hyperthyroidism.

About this clonotype itself: One junction end does not reproduce the germline sequence, and a read error may be involved. The chain is built from TRBV9 and TRBJ2-7, with 9 bases identical to TRBD2. CDR1 is SGDLS and CDR2 is YYNGEE in the germline V gene. The CDR3 extends over 14 amino acids. This CDR3 reads CAGSGGTLHHEQYF. CDR3 nucleotide sequence: TGTGCCGGCAGCGGGGGGACCCTCCACCACGAGCAGTACTTC.

V usage is TRBV19 and J usage is TRBJ2-6; TRBD1 is a possible D gene (5 bases). This CDR3 spans 14 amino acids. The germline V gene encodes CDR1 LNHDA and CDR2 SQIVND (reference sequence). V gave up 8 bases and J gave up 2 bases, with 10 bases separating them. CDR3 sequence: CASWIGAGANVLTF. DNA for the CDR3: TGTGCCAGTTGGATAGGGGCTGGGGCCAACGTCCTGACTTTC.

This clonotype has a handful of counts. The rearrangement joins TRBV20-1 to TRBJ1-1, with D perhaps matching TRBD1 (5 bases). In germline, CDR1 is DFQATT, CDR2 SNEGSKA (reference sequence). V was clipped by 5 bases and J by 3 bases, with 13 bases between them. This CDR3 has 13 amino acids. This CDR3 is CSARSSGDTEAFF. In DNA, the CDR3 is TGCAGTGCTCGATCGTCGGGGGACACTGAAGCTTTCTTT.

There are many counts of this clonotype. This sequence joins TRBV20-1 and TRBJ2-7; perhaps TRBD2 as D (7 bases). V dropped 3 bases and J dropped 2 bases, with 14 bases sitting between them. The CDR3 spans 14 residues. Germline-derived CDR1 and CDR2 are DFQATT and SNEGSKA (reference sequence). The CDR3 spells CSASLGGRPYEQYF. DNA of the CDR3: TGCAGTGCTAGTTTGGGGGGGCGCCCCTACGAGCAGTACTTC.

This clonotype was picked up many times. The chain combines TRBV29-1 with TRBJ1-1; TRBD1 might be the D (6 bases). CDR1 SQVTM and CDR2 ANQGSEA come from the germline V gene. The CDR3 covers 13 residues. Trimming took 8 bases from V and 1 from J, leaving 14 bases between them. The CDR3 nucleotides are TGCAGCTCGCCCGGGACAACGAACACTGAAGCTTTCTTT. It yields the protein CSSPGTTNTEAFF.

In its sample, this clonotype was seen a few times. V and J are TRBV20-1 and TRBJ2-5, with D possibly TRBD1 on 5 matching bases. V lost 7 bases, J lost 5 bases, and 11 bases lay in between. The CDR3 extends over 11 amino acids. The germline V gene has CDR1 DFQATT and CDR2 SNEGSKA (reference sequence). The CDR3 loop reads CSGKAGETQYF. The DNA for the CDR3 is TGCAGTGGAAAGGCAGGGGAGACCCAGTACTTC.

This clonotype was seen just once. A read error is possible here, since a much larger clone lies one base away. The genes are TRBV19 and TRBJ1-6; D is undetermined. The V end was cut by 2 bases, the J end by 7 bases, with 6 bases between. The CDR3 consists of 13 residues. Germline CDR1 LNHDA, CDR2 SQIVND (reference sequence). CDR3 DNA sequence: TGTGCCAGTAGTATAATACTGAATTCACCCCTCCACTTT. As protein: CASSIILNSPLHF.

V is TRBV29-1 and J is TRBJ2-7, with TRBD1 matching 9 bases. Germline V CDR1 and CDR2: SQVTM, ANQGSEA. Germline trimming cut 8 bases from V and 4 bases from J; bases unmatched to any gene: 9. The CDR3 covers 13 residues. CDR3 sequence reads: CSLDGTGWYEQYF. In DNA, the CDR3 is TGCAGCTTGGATGGGACAGGGTGGTACGAGCAGTACTTC.

The rearrangement joins TRBV20-1 to TRBJ1-2; TRBD1 aligns across 9 bases. Germline V gene lookup returns CDR1 DFQATT and CDR2 SNEGSKA (reference sequence). The CDR3 extends over 14 amino acids. Unmatched junction bases numbered 5, after V lost 3 bases and J lost 3 bases. The CDR3 loop is CSASQRDRDYGYTF. In DNA form, the CDR3 reads TGCAGTGCTAGTCAACGGGACAGGGACTATGGCTACACCTTC.

This clonotype has at least ten counts. The chain is built from TRBV29-1 and TRBJ1-1; D is possibly TRBD1 (6 bases). The germline gives CDR1 SQVTM, CDR2 ANQGSEA. The CDR3 has 13 amino acids. Deletions cut 3 bases from V and 1 base from J, with 9 bases between. This CDR3 is CSVERGANTEAFF. The CDR3 bases are TGCAGCGTTGAGCGGGGGGCGAACACTGAAGCTTTCTTT.

The chain recombines TRBV29-1 with TRBJ2-7; D possibly matches TRBD1 or TRBD2 (6 bases each). Trimming removed 8 bases at V and 3 bases at J, with 17 bases between. Germline-derived CDR1 and CDR2 are SQVTM and ANQGSEA. CDR3 size: 13 residues. The CDR3 reads CSLGGGSGYEQYF. The DNA for the CDR3 is TGCAGCTTAGGAGGGGGTTCCGGCTACGAGCAGTACTTC.

This clonotype was found a few times. The chain employs TRBV6-6 and TRBJ1-1, with D unclear. The CDR3 contains 13 residues. Between the trimmed V and J ends, which lost 6 bases and 2 bases, there was a span of 10 bases. Germline CDR1 and CDR2: MNHNY and SVGAGI (reference sequence). The DNA of the CDR3 is TGTGCCAGCAGACTAGCCTCCAACACTGAAGCTTTCTTT. It is translated as CASRLASNTEAFF.

The J gene is TRBJ2-5, the V gene TRBV4-3; the match to TRBD1 covers 7 bases. CDR3 length equals 15 residues. The V gene end was trimmed by 4 bases and the J gene end by 1 base; junction bases not matched to a gene: 6. Germline CDR1 LGHNA, CDR2 YSLEER. The CDR3 reads CASSLTTGPQETQYF. CDR3 DNA: TGCGCCAGCAGCCTCACGACAGGGCCCCAAGAGACCCAGTACTTC.

The chain has TRBV15 and TRBJ2-2; TRBD1 or TRBD2 may be the D gene (5 bases each). The germline gives CDR1 LNHNV, CDR2 YYDKDF (reference sequence). The CDR3 spans 15 residues. Trimming took 3 bases from V and 6 from J, leaving 14 bases between them. The CDR3 protein is CATSSQGVGAGELFF. DNA of the CDR3: TGTGCCACCAGCAGCCAGGGAGTTGGCGCCGGGGAGCTGTTTTTT.

V is TRBV7-9 and J is TRBJ2-7; D is possibly TRBD2 (5 bases). V was cut by 7 bases and J by 2 bases, with 18 bases left in between. From germline, CDR1 is SEHNR and CDR2 FQNEAQ (reference sequence). The CDR3 runs 15 residues. The CDR3, as DNA: TGTGCCAGCACGGAGGAGGTCGCCCGCGCCTACGAGCAGTACTTC. Translated, it gives CASTEEVARAYEQYF. The variable domain in full, with the rest retrieved from reference TRBV7-9 and TRBJ2-7, is DTGVSQNPRHKITKRGQNVTFRCDPISEHNRLYWYRQTLGQGPEFLTYFQNEAQLEKSRLLSDRFSAERPKGSFSTLEIQRTEQGDSAMYLCASTEEVARAYEQYFGPGTRLTVT.

A note on this clonotype: This sequence may be a read error, since a much larger clone differs from it by one base. The rearrangement uses TRBV7-3 and TRBJ1-5; 8 nucleotides match TRBD1. The CDR3 extends over 14 amino acids. The germline gives CDR1 SGHTA, CDR2 FQGTGA. The junction had 11 bases not matched to a gene; V was cut back by 5 bases and J by 11 bases. The CDR3 sequence: CASSPGQGSGAQHF. The CDR3 bases are TGTGCCAGCAGCCCCGGACAGGGTTCGGGGGCCCAGCATTTT.

J is TRBJ2-5 and V is TRBV11-2; TRBD2 matches 15 bases. The junction had 4 bases not matched to a gene; V was cut back by 3 bases and J by 5 bases. Germline CDR1 reads SGHAT; CDR2 reads FQNNGV. CDR3 size: 16 residues. The CDR3 DNA follows: TGTGCCAGCAGCTTGGGGACTAGCGGGGGGACGGAGACCCAGTACTTC. This translates into CASSLGTSGGTETQYF.

As for this clonotype: A read error may explain this, as a much larger clone is one base away. The chain links TRBV20-1 to TRBJ2-5; perhaps TRBD1 as D (6 bases). Trimming stripped 7 bases from V and 7 bases from J, with 22 bases between. CDR1 DFQATT and CDR2 SNEGSKA come from the germline V gene (reference sequence). There are 14 residues in the CDR3. The CDR3 coding sequence is TGCAGTGTTAGGGGCCCAGTACAGGGAGTGACCCAGTACTTC. This codes for CSVRGPVQGVTQYF.

This clonotype was detected only a few times. The V gene is TRBV6-5, the J gene TRBJ1-6; D is unclear. This CDR3 contains 14 residues. V lost 6 bases and J lost 6, with 12 bases in between. Germline lookup yields CDR1 MNHEY and CDR2 SVGAGI. CDR3 in DNA: TGTGCCAGCAGCGCGCGGGCTACTAATTCACCCCTCCACTTT. Translation: CASSARATNSPLHF.

J is TRBJ2-5 and V is TRBV13, with unresolved D. Germline CDR1 PRHDT, CDR2 FYEKMQ (reference sequence). CDR3 size: 14 residues. The V end was cut by 5 bases, the J end by 6 bases, with 16 bases between. The chain's CDR3 is CASSPGRLWKTQYF. CDR3 nucleotides: TGTGCCAGCAGCCCCGGGCGACTTTGGAAGACCCAGTACTTC.

This sequence joins TRBV29-1 and TRBJ1-2; 9 bases are shared with TRBD1. The V gene end was trimmed by 8 bases and the J gene end by 4 bases; junction bases not matched to a gene: 8. In germline, CDR1 is SQVTM, CDR2 ANQGSEA. The CDR3 loop spans 13 amino acids. The CDR3 region has the DNA TGCAGCAGTCTCCGGGACAGGGCCTATGGCTACACCTTC. Amino acid sequence: CSSLRDRAYGYTF.

The chain employs TRBV4-3 and TRBJ1-1; the D gene is possibly TRBD1 (6 bases). Germline V gene data show CDR1 as LGHNA and CDR2 as YSLEER. Trimming left V 2 bases short and J 4 bases short, with 11 bases between. CDR3 length equals 14 residues. The CDR3 region is CASSQNRVGTEAFF. CDR3 DNA: TGCGCCAGCAGCCAAAACAGGGTCGGCACTGAAGCTTTCTTT.

V and J are TRBV19 and TRBJ1-5; D gene unclear. Trimming pared 3 bases from V and 0 bases from J, leaving 9 bases between. The germline V gene has CDR1 LNHDA and CDR2 SQIVND (reference sequence). The CDR3 loop spans 15 amino acids. This chain's CDR3 is CASSITEYSNQPQHF. The CDR3, as DNA: TGTGCCAGTAGTATTACAGAGTATAGCAATCAGCCCCAGCATTTT.

This sequence joins TRBV25-1 and TRBJ1-1; D unresolved. This CDR3 has 12 amino acids. Trimming took 8 bases from V and 0 from J, leaving 7 bases between them. Germline lookup yields CDR1 MGHDK and CDR2 SYGVNS. The CDR3: CASLGVNTEAFF. DNA for the CDR3: TGTGCCAGCTTAGGAGTGAACACTGAAGCTTTCTTT. The full variable domain, in which reference TRBV25-1 and TRBJ1-1 provide the parts outside the CDR3, is EADIYQTPRYLVIGTGKKITLECSQTMGHDKMYWYQQDPGMELHLIHYSYGVNSTEKGDLSSESTVSRIRTEHFPLTLESARPSHTSQYLCASLGVNTEAFFGQGTRLTVV.